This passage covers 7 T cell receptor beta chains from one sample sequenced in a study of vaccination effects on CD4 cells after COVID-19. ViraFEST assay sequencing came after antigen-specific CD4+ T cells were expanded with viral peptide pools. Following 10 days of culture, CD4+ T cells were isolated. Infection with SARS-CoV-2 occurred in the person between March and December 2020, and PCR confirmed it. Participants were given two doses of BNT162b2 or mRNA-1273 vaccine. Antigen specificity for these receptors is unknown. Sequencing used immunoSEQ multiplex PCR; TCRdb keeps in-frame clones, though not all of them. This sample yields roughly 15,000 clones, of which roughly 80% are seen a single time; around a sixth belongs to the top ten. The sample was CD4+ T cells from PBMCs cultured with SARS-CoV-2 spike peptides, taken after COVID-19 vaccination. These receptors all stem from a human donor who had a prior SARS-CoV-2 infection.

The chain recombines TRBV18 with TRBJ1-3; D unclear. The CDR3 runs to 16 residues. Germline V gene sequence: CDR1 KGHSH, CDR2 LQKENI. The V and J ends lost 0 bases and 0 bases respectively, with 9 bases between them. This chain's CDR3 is CASSPPGVTSGNTIYF. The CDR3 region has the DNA TGTGCCAGCTCACCACCCGGAGTCACCTCTGGAAACACCATATATTTT.

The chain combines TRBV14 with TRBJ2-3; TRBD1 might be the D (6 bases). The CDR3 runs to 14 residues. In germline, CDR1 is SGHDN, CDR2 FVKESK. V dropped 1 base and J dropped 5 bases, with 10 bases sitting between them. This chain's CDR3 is CASSQGQAEDTQYF. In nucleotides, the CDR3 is TGTGCCAGCAGCCAAGGACAGGCAGAAGATACGCAGTATTTT.

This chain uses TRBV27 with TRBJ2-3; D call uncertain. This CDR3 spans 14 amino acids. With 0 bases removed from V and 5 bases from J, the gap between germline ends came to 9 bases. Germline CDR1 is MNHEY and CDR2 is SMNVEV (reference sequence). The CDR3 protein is CASSLSGFGDTQYF. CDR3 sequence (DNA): TGTGCCAGCAGTTTATCAGGCTTCGGAGATACGCAGTATTTT.

The CDR3 region is CASSQADRYNSPLHF. The CDR3 region has the DNA TGTGCCAGTAGTCAGGCCGACAGGTATAATTCACCCCTCCACTTT. This sequence joins TRBV19 and TRBJ1-6; possibly TRBD1 for D (6 bases). Trimming removed 5 bases at V and 4 bases at J, with 12 bases between. The CDR3 sequence is 15 residues long. Germline assignment: CDR1 LNHDA and CDR2 SQIVND (reference sequence). The variable domain in full, completed from reference TRBV19 and TRBJ1-6, reads DGGITQSPKYLFRKEGQNVTLSCEQNLNHDAMYWYRQDPGQGLRLIYYSQIVNDFQKGDIAEGYSVSREKKESFPLTVTSAQKNPTAFYLCASSQADRYNSPLHFGNGTRLTVT.

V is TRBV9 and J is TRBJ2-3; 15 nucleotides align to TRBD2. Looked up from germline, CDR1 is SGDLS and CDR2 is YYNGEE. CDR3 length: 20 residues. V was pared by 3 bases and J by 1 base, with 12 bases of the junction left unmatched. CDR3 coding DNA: TGTGCCAGCAGCGCGAGCGGACTAGCGGGAGGGGAGGGTGGCACAGATACGCAGTATTTT. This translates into CASSASGLAGGEGGTDTQYF.

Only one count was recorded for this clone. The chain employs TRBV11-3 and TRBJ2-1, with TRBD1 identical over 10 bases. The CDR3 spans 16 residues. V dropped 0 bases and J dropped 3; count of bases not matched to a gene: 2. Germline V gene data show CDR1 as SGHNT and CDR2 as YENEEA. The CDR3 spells CASSLEGTGVYNEQFF. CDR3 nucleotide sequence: TGTGCCAGCAGCTTAGAGGGGACAGGGGTCTACAATGAGCAGTTCTTC.

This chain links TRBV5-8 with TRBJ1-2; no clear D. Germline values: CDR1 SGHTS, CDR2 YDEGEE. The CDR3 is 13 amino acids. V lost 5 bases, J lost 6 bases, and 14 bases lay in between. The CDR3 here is CASSSLGGDGYTF. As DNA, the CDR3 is TGTGCCAGCAGTTCTCTCGGTGGCGATGGCTACACCTTC.